This TCR beta chain was sequenced in a study of cytomegalovirus exposure and HLA in healthy donors. General study points: There were a few CMV-associated chains whose specificity for CMV antigens was confirmed in vitro. Association of a missense DCLRE1C variant with TCR beta V- and J-gene trimming was reported in a later analysis. Investigators reported 150 to 200 TCR beta chains as tied to cytomegalovirus. Presence/absence analyses took donor sequencing depth as roughly uniform.

About this clone: Its antigen is still unknown.

PCR primers comprised 60 Vbeta and 13 Jbeta primers. The repertoire was sequenced with immunoSEQ multiplex PCR; TCRdb's copy has only in-frame clones and lacks some. Of over 70,000 clones in the sample, 65% to 75% were seen once. Sequenced material: PBMCs. The source is a middle-aged man in good health and CMV-seropositive.

The CDR3 loop is CASSSELADTQYF. DNA of the CDR3: TGTGCCAGCAGCTCCGAACTAGCAGATACGCAGTATTTT. The rearrangement links TRBV7-2 to TRBJ2-3; weak D call: TRBD2 (5 bases). V lost 4 bases, J lost 4 bases, and 9 bases lay in between. The CDR3 length is 13 residues. Germline V gene lookup returns CDR1 SGHTA and CDR2 FQGNSA.